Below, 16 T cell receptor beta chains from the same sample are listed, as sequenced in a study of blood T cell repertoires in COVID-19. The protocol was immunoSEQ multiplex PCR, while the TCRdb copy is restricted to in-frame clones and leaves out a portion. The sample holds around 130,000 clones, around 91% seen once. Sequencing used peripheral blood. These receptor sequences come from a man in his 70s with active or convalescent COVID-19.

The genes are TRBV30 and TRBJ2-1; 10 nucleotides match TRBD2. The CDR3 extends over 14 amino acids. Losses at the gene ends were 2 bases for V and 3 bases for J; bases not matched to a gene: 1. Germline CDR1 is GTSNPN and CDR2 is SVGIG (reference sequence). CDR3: CAWSSSGSYNEQFF. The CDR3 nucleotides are TGTGCCTGGAGTTCTAGCGGGAGCTACAATGAGCAGTTCTTC.

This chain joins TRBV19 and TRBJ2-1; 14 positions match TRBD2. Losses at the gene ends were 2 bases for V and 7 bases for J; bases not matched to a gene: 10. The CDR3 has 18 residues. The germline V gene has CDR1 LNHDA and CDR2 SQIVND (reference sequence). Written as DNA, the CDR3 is TGTGCCAGTAGTATAATTGGGACTAGCGGGAGTATGAGAAATGAGCAGTTCTTC. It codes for CASSIIGTSGSMRNEQFF. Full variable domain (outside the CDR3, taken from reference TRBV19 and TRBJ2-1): DGGITQSPKYLFRKEGQNVTLSCEQNLNHDAMYWYRQDPGQGLRLIYYSQIVNDFQKGDIAEGYSVSREKKESFPLTVTSAQKNPTAFYLCASSIIGTSGSMRNEQFFGPGTRLTVL.

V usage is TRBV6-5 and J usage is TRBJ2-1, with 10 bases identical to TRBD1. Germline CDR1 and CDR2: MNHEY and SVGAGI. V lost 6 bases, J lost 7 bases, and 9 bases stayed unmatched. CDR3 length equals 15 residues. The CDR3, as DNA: TGTGCCAGCAGCCCACCGGGACAGGGGAGGAATGAGCAGTTCTTC. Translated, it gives CASSPPGQGRNEQFF.

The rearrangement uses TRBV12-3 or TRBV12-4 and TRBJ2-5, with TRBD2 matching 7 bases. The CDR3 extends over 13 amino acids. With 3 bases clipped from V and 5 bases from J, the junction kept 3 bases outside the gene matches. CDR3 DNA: TGTGCCAGCAGTTTCGGGGGAGGGGAGACCCAGTACTTC. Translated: CASSFGGGETQYF.

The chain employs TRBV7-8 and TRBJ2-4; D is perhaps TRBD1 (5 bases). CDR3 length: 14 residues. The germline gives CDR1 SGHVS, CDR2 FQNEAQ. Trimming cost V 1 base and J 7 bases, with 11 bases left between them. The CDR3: CASSLGTHQNIQYF. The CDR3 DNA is TGTGCCAGCAGCTTAGGGACACACCAGAACATTCAGTACTTC.

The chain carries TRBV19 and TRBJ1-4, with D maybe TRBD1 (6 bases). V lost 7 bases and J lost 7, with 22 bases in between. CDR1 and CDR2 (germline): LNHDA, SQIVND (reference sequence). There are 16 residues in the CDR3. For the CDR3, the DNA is TGTGCCAGTAAGGGTGCGGCCGGGACAACGGGTGAAAAACTGTTTTTT. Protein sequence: CASKGAAGTTGEKLFF.

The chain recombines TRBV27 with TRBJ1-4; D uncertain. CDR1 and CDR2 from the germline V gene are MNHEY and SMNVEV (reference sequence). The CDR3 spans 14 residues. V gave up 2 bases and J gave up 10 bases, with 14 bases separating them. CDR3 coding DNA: TGTGCCAGCAGTTTACAGGCCATAGGTGGAAAACTGTTTTTT. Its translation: CASSLQAIGGKLFF.

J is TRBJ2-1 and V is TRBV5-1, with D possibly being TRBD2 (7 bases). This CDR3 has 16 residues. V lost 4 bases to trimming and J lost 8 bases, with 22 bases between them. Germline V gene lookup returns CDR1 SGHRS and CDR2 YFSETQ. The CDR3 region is CASSPTSASRGDEQFF. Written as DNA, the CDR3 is TGCGCCAGCAGCCCAACTAGCGCCTCTAGGGGGGATGAGCAGTTCTTC.

CDR3 region: CASSVGSGGDTQYF. Written as DNA, the CDR3 is TGTGCCAGCAGCGTAGGGTCAGGGGGAGATACGCAGTATTTT. This chain connects TRBV9 to TRBJ2-3, with 7 bases aligning to TRBD1. Losses at the gene ends were 0 bases for V and 5 bases for J; bases not matched to a gene: 3. CDR1 is SGDLS and CDR2 is YYNGEE in the germline V gene. The CDR3 spans 14 residues.

The CDR3 DNA reads as TGTGCCAGCAGCGTAGTCGGGACAGGGGGCACTGAAGCTTTCTTT. Translated, it gives CASSVVGTGGTEAFF. The chain has TRBV9 and TRBJ1-1; TRBD1 matches at 11 bases. Per germline, CDR1 SGDLS and CDR2 YYNGEE. The CDR3 extends over 15 amino acids. V was clipped by 0 bases and J by 4 bases; unmatched bases: 2.

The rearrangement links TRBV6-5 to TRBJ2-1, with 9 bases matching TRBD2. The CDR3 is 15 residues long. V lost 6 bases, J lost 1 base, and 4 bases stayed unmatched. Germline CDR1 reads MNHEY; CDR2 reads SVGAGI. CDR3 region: CASRTLAGSYNEQFF. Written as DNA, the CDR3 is TGTGCCAGCAGGACCCTAGCGGGATCCTACAATGAGCAGTTCTTC.

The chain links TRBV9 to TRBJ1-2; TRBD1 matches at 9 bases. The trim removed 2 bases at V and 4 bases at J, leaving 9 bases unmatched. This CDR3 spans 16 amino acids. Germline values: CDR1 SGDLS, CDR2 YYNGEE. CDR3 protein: CASSVRTDRGVYGYTF. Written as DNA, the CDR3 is TGTGCCAGCAGCGTTAGGACCGACAGGGGGGTCTATGGCTACACCTTC.

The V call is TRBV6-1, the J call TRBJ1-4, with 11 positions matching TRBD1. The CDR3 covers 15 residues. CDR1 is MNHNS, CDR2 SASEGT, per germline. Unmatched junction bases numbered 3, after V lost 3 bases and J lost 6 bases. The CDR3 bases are TGTGCCAGCAGTGACGGACAGGGGGCGTATGAAAAACTGTTTTTT. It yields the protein CASSDGQGAYEKLFF.

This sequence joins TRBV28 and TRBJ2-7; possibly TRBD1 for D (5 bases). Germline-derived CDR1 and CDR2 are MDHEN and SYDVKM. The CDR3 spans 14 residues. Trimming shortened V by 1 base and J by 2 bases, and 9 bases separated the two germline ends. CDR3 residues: CASSLSGQTYEQYF. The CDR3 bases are TGTGCCAGCAGTTTATCAGGGCAAACCTACGAGCAGTACTTC.

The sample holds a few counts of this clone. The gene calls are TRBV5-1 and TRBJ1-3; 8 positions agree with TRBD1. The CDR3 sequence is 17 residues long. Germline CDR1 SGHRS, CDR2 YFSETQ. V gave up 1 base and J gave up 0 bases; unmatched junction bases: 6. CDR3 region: CASSLQGQASSGNTIYF. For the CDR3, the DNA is TGCGCCAGCAGCTTGCAGGGACAGGCCAGCTCTGGAAACACCATATATTTT.

The CDR3 bases are TGTGCCAGCAGAGGACTAGCGGGAACTGAGCAGTTCTTC. Protein: CASRGLAGTEQFF. This chain uses TRBV7-3 with TRBJ2-1, with 12 bases fitting TRBD2. The germline V gene has CDR1 SGHTA and CDR2 FQGTGA. The CDR3 extends over 13 amino acids. Germline trimming cut 6 bases from V and 9 bases from J; bases unmatched to any gene: 3.